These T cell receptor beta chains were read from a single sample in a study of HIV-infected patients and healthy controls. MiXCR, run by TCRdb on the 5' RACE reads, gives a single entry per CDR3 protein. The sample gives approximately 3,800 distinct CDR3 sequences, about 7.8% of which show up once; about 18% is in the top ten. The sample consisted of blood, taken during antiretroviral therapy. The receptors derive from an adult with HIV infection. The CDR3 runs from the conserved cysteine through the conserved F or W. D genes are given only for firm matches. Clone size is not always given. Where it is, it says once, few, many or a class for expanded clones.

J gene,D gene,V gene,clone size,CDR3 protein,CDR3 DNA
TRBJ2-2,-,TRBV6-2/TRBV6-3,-,CASSYSMTGTGELFF,TGTGCCAGCAGTTACTCGATGACGGGAACCGGGGAGCTGTTTTTT
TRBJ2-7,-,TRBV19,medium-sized,CASSITAAAYEQYF,TGTGCCAGTAGTATAACAGCGGCGGCCTACGAGCAGTACTTC
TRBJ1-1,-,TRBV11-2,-,CASSLPGRGTEAFF,TGTGCCAGCAGCTTGCCAGGGAGGGGGACTGAAGCTTTCTTT
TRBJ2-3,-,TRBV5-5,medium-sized,CASSTVIGSTDTQYF,TGTGCCAGCAGCACGGTGATAGGGTCAACAGATACGCAGTATTTT
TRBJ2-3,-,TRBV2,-,CASNPGRDTQYF,TGTGCCAGCAATCCCGGTAGGGATACGCAGTATTTT
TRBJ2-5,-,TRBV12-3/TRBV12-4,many,CASSRGQQETQYF,TGTGCCAGCAGCCGAGGACAGCAAGAGACCCAGTACTTC
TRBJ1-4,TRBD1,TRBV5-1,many,CASSWTGVSNEKLFF,TGCGCCAGCAGCTGGACAGGGGTTTCTAATGAAAAACTGTTTTTT
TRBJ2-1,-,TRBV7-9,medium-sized,CASSLAQGQVNEQFF,TGTGCCAGCAGCTTAGCGCAGGGACAAGTCAATGAGCAGTTCTTC
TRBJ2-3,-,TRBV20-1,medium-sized,CSAPSAGLTDTQYF,TGCAGTGCCCCTTCGGCGGGCCTCACAGATACGCAGTATTTT
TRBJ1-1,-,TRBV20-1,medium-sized,CSARDLRKGFEAFF,TGCAGTGCTAGAGATCTCCGGAAGGGTTTTGAAGCTTTCTTT
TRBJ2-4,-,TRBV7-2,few,CASSPPRGSPVKDIQYF,TGTGCCAGCAGCCCGCCGAGGGGATCTCCGGTTAAGGACATTCAGTACTTC
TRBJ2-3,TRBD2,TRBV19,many,CASSIVSAGGFRDTQYF,TGTGCCAGTAGTATAGTATCGGCGGGGGGCTTCCGTGATACGCAGTATTTT
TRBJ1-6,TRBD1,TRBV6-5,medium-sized,CASRTPGQGSRSPLHF,TGTGCCAGCAGGACACCGGGACAGGGATCCCGTTCACCCCTCCACTTT
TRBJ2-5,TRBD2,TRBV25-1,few,CASSESPSGVGQETQYF,TGTGCCAGCAGTGAATCTCCTAGCGGGGTTGGTCAAGAGACCCAGTACTTC
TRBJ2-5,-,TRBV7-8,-,CASSRQNQGETQYF,TGTGCCAGCAGCCGCCAGAATCAGGGAGAGACCCAGTACTTC
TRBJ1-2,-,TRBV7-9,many,CASSAWDRANYGYTF,TGTGCCAGCAGCGCCTGGGATCGAGCTAACTATGGCTACACCTTC
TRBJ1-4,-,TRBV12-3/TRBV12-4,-,CASSPGPSFPTNEKLFF,TGTGCCAGCAGTCCCGGGCCTAGTTTCCCAACTAATGAAAAACTGTTTTTT
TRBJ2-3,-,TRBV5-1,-,CASSLDPTLDTQYF,TGCGCCAGCAGCTTGGACCCCACGCTGGATACGCAGTATTTT
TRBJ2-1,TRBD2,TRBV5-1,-,CASSFGLAGDYNEQFF,TGCGCCAGCAGCTTTGGACTAGCGGGTGATTACAATGAGCAGTTCTTC
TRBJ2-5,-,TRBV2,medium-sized,CASSDSTSQETQYF,TGTGCCAGCAGTGATTCGACTTCACAAGAGACCCAGTACTTC
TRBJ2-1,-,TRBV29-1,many,CSVEGRADNEQFF,TGCAGCGTTGAAGGTCGGGCGGACAATGAGCAGTTCTTC
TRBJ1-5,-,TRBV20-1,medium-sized,CSARGGVNQPQHF,TGCAGTGCTAGAGGGGGTGTGAATCAGCCCCAGCATTTT
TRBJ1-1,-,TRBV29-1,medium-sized,CSVGGWTEAFF,TGCAGCGTCGGGGGCTGGACTGAAGCTTTCTTT
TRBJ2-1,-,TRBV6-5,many,CASSWTGRDEQFF,TGTGCCAGCAGCTGGACAGGGAGGGATGAGCAGTTCTTC
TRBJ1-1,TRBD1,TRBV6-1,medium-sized,CASSTQGGGTEAFF,TGTGCCAGCAGCACACAGGGGGGAGGCACTGAAGCTTTCTTT
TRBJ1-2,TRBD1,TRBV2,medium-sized,CASSEYLGGDGYTF,TGTGCCAGCAGTGAATACTTAGGGGGCGATGGCTACACCTTC
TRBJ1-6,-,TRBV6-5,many,CASSSHHVDNSPLHF,TGTGCCAGCAGTTCTCACCACGTCGATAATTCACCCCTCCACTTT
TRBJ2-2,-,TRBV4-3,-,CASSPRDGANTGELFF,TGCGCCAGCAGCCCGCGGGACGGCGCGAACACCGGGGAGCTGTTTTTT
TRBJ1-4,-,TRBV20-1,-,CSAFPRGNEKLFF,TGCAGTGCCTTTCCCCGGGGTAATGAAAAACTGTTTTTT
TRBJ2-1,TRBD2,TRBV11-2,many,CASSLDIFWTSGSYNEQFF,TGTGCCAGCAGCTTAGATATTTTCTGGACTAGCGGTTCCTACAATGAGCAGTTCTTC
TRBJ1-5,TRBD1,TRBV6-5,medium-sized,CASSSQTGPYQPQHF,TGTGCCAGCAGTTCCCAGACAGGGCCTTATCAGCCCCAGCATTTT
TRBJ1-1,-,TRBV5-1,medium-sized,CASSLMPGPNTEAFF,TGCGCCAGCAGCTTGATGCCAGGGCCGAACACTGAAGCTTTCTTT
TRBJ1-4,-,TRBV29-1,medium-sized,CSGGGIGEKLFF,TGCAGCGGGGGAGGGATCGGCGAAAAACTGTTTTTT
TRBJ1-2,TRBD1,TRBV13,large,CASSSRGTGNYGYTF,TGTGCCAGCAGCTCTAGAGGGACAGGAAACTATGGCTACACCTTC
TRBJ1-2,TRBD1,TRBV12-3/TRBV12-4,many,CASSFGTEHYGYTF,TGTGCCAGCAGTTTTGGGACAGAACACTATGGCTACACCTTC
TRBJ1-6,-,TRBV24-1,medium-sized,CATSEGGFNSPLHF,TGTGCCACCAGTGAAGGGGGATTCAATTCACCCCTCCACTTT
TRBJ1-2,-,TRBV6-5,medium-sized,CASRTVDGNYGYTF,TGTGCCAGCAGGACAGTGGACGGGAACTATGGCTACACCTTC
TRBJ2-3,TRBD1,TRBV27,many,CASSPGTGYTDTQYF,TGTGCCAGCAGTCCCGGGACAGGGTACACAGATACGCAGTATTTT
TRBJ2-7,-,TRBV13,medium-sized,CASSLRGGPGDEQYF,TGTGCCAGCAGCCTTAGAGGAGGGCCCGGGGACGAGCAGTACTTC
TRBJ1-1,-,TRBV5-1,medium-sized,CASSPEPVMNTEAFF,TGCGCCAGCAGCCCGGAACCGGTTATGAACACTGAAGCTTTCTTT
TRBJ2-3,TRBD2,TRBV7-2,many,CASAFQRGGTDTQYF,TGTGCCAGCGCCTTCCAGCGGGGGGGCACAGATACGCAGTATTTT
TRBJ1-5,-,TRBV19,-,CASSIGSSGYSNQPQHF,TGTGCCAGTAGTATCGGAAGCAGCGGCTATAGCAATCAGCCCCAGCATTTT
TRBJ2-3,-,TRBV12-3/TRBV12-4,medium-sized,CASSWTDTQYF,TGTGCCAGCAGTTGGACAGATACGCAGTATTTT
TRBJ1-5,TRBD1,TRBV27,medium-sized,CASQPGQGSQPQHF,TGTGCCAGTCAACCGGGACAGGGGAGTCAGCCCCAGCATTTT
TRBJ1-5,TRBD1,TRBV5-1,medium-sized,CASSFGTGNQPQHF,TGCGCCAGCAGCTTCGGGACAGGCAATCAGCCCCAGCATTTT
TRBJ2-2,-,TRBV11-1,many,CASSPSPAGELFF,TGTGCCAGCAGCCCTTCCCCCGCCGGGGAGCTGTTTTTT
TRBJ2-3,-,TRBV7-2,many,CASSPRSSDTQYF,TGTGCCAGCAGCCCGCGGAGCAGCGATACGCAGTATTTT
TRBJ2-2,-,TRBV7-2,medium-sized,CASSLGDQYGELFF,TGTGCCAGCAGCTTGGGGGATCAATACGGGGAGCTGTTTTTT
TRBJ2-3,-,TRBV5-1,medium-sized,CASSFGGSTDTQYF,TGCGCCAGCAGCTTTGGGGGAAGCACAGATACGCAGTATTTT